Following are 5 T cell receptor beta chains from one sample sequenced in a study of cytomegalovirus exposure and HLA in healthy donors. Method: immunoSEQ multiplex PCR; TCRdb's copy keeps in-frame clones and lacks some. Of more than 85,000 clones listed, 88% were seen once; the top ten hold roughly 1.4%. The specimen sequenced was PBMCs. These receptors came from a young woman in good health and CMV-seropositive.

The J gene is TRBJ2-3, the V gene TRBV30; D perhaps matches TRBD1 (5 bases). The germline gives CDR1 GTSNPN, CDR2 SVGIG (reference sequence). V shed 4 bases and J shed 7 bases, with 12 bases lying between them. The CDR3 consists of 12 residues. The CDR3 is CAWKDSGYTQYF. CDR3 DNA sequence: TGTGCCTGGAAAGACAGTGGCTATACGCAGTATTTT. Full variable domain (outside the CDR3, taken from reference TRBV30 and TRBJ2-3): SQTIHQWPATLVQPVGSPLSLECTVEGTSNPNLYWYRQAAGRGLQLLFYSVGIGQISSEVPQNLSASRPQDRQFILSSKKLLLSDSGFYLCAWKDSGYTQYFGPGTRLTVL.

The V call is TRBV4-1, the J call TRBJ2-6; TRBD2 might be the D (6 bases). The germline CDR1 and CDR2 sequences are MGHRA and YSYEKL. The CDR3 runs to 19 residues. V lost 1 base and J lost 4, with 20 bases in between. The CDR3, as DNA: TGCGCCAGCAGCCAAGGGGGACTCCCGGGGATTAGGGGGGCCAACGTCCTGACTTTC. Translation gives CASSQGGLPGIRGANVLTF.

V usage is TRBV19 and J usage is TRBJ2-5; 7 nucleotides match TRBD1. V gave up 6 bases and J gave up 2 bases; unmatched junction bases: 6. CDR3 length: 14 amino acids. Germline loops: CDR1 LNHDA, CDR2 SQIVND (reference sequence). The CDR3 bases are TGTGCCAGTAGCCAACAGGGGATTCAAGAGACCCAGTACTTC. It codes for CASSQQGIQETQYF.

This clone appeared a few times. The CDR3: CASSLSARPNYGYTF. As DNA, the CDR3 is TGTGCCAGCAGCTTGTCGGCCAGGCCTAACTATGGCTACACCTTC. The genes are TRBV7-3 and TRBJ1-2; D call uncertain. The V and J ends lost 3 bases and 0 bases respectively, with 11 bases between them. Per germline, CDR1 SGHTA and CDR2 FQGTGA. The CDR3 is 15 amino acids.

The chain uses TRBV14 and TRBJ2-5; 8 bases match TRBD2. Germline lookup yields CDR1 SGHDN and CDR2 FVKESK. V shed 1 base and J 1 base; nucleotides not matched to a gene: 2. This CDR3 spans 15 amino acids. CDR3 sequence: CASSQGLAPQETQYF. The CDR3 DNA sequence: TGTGCCAGCAGCCAAGGACTAGCGCCCCAAGAGACCCAGTACTTC.